This T cell receptor beta chain comes out of a study of T-cell reconstitution after alpha-beta-depleted transplantation in children. The library targeted TCRbeta and was prepared with unique molecular identifiers. TCRdb itself ran the PCR reads through MiXCR, one entry per CDR3 protein. The table lists some 490,000 distinct CDR3 sequences, about 12% of them singletons. This clonotype was recorded at least ten times. The clonotype comes from a human donor who donated a stem cell graft to a child with combined immunodeficiency. This specimen was PBMCs from the stem cell graft donor, taken from the stem cell graft.

CDR3 nucleotides: TGCGCCAGCAGCTTGGGACTGCCGCACAATGAGCAGTTCTTC. Translating it yields CASSLGLPHNEQFF. The J gene is TRBJ2-1, the V gene TRBV5-1, with D hard to call. Germline values: CDR1 SGHRS, CDR2 YFSETQ. This CDR3 is 14 amino acids long. V shed 0 bases and J shed 5 bases, with 9 bases lying between them.